This T cell receptor beta chain was retrieved from a study of cytomegalovirus exposure and HLA in healthy donors. Whole-study context: The 120 million or so unique TCR beta sequences, from about 180 million T cells, were found by an earlier analysis. Clustering assigned roughly 81% of the approximately 400 genotyped donors to the Caucasian-associated ancestry cluster.

In the PCR, 60 Vbeta and 13 Jbeta primers were used. TCRdb's table, derived via immunoSEQ multiplex PCR, lists solely in-frame clones and lacks some. The table has about 180,000 clones, 75% to 85% seen once. This CDR3 region has 15 residues. CDR1 is SGHRS and CDR2 is YFSETQ in the germline V gene. Losses at the gene ends were 0 bases for V and 4 bases for J; bases not matched to a gene: 6. Study-level results: A highly shared variant cluster was judged a likely technical artifact. For most TCR sequences rarity was the rule, although some public TCRs occurred in many donors.

With regard to this clone: What it binds is not known.

The material sequenced was PBMCs. The chain is built from TRBV5-1 and TRBJ1-2, with TRBD1 identical over 7 bases. This clonotype was sampled from a man aged 18 to 29 in good health and CMV-seronegative. DNA for the CDR3: TGCGCCAGCAGCTTGGACCGACAGGGTGGCTATGGCTACACCTTC. Residues: CASSLDRQGGYGYTF.